This TCR beta chain originates from a study of shared clonotypes between healthy human individuals. Only Caucasian adults living in Nashville, Tennessee made up the donor group. The CDR3 has 16 residues. The V gene lost 2 bases and the J gene lost 6 bases, with 17 bases spanning the gap. The germline V gene has CDR1 SGHTA and CDR2 FQGTGA. A deep-level run was used for the assay. In the study's own analysis: Junction-only sequences without quality scores came from ImmunoSEQ, so filtering differed. The method was immunoSEQ multiplex PCR; TCRdb's version includes in-frame clones alone and lacks a portion of them. V and J calls and clone size are as listed in that table; D and trimming were resolved from the DNA. The repertoire holds about 2.5 million clones, just under 95% seen once, with approximately 0.39% in the top ten.

The J gene is TRBJ1-5, the V gene TRBV7-3; maybe TRBD1 (5 bases). Sequencing was done on a sample of naive CD4+ T cells from PBMCs. Subset reported: CD45RA+ positively selected. The source is a man aged 18 to 30 in good health. Some clones in this sample may be carry-over from other donors' samples. Written as DNA, the CDR3 is TGTGCCAGCAGCTTATGGGGCGGGCCCCGAATTCAGCCCCAGCATTTT. It yields the protein CASSLWGGPRIQPQHF.